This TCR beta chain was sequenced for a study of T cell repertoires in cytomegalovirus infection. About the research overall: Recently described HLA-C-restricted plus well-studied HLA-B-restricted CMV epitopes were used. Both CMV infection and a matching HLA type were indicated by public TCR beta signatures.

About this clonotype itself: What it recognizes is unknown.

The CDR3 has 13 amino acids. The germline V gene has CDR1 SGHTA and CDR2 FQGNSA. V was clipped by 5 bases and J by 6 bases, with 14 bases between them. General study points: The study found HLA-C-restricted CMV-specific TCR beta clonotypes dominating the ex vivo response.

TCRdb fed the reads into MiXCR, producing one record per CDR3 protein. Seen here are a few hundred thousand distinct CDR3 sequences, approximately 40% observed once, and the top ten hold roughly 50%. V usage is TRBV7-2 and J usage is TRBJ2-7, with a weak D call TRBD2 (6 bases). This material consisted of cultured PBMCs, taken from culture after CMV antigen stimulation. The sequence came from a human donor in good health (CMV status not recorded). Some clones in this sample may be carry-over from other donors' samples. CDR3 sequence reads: CASSPRDSGEQYF. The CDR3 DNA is TGTGCCAGCAGCCCTCGGGACTCAGGCGAGCAGTACTTC.